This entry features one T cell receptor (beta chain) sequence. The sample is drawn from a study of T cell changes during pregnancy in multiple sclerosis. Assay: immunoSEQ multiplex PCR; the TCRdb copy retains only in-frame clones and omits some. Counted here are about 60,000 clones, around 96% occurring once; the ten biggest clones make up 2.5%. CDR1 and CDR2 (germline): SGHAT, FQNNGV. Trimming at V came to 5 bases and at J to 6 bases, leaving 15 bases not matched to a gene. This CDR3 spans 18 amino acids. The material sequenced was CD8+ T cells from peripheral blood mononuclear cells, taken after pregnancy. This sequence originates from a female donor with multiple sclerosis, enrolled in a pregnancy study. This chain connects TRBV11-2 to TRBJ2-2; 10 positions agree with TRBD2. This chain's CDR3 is CASSAGLAGAPISGELFF. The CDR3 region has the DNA TGTGCCAGCAGCGCCGGGCTAGCGGGAGCCCCAATCTCCGGGGAGCTGTTTTTT.